The 25 T cell receptor beta chains below come from one sample, sequenced in a study of T cells in localized non-small cell lung cancer. Sequencing was performed with immunoSEQ multiplex PCR; in TCRdb, only in-frame clones are kept and a portion is missing. The sample records 78,000 or so clones, roughly 86% being singletons. Sequenced here: peripheral blood, sampled before any cancer treatment. The receptor source for this set is a man aged 35 to 69 with stage I lung adenocarcinoma.

V gene TRBV6-1 combines with J gene TRBJ2-7; the match to TRBD2 covers 12 bases. The germline V gene has CDR1 MNHNS and CDR2 SASEGT. This CDR3 is 16 amino acids long. V shed 0 bases and J 5 bases; nucleotides not matched to a gene: 5. CDR3 nucleotides: TGTGCCAGCAGTGAAGCGTCAACTAGCGGGAGGAACGAGCAGTACTTC. The encoded protein is CASSEASTSGRNEQYF.

The sample holds one count of this clone. The chain has TRBV29-1 and TRBJ1-5; D gene unclear. V gave up 8 bases and J gave up 5 bases, with 10 bases separating them. The CDR3 totals 11 residues. From germline, CDR1 is SQVTM and CDR2 ANQGSEA. DNA for the CDR3: TGCAGCCCACGAGGAGATCAGCCCCAGCATTTT. Translating it yields CSPRGDQPQHF.

This chain links TRBV5-1 with TRBJ2-7; D not certain. V lost 2 bases, J lost 1 base, and 13 bases lay in between. This CDR3 has 15 residues. Germline lookup yields CDR1 SGHRS and CDR2 YFSETQ. The CDR3 is CASSFPPLGSYEQYF. The CDR3 bases are TGCGCCAGCAGCTTCCCCCCCCTTGGGTCCTACGAGCAGTACTTC.

The V gene is TRBV7-9, the J gene TRBJ2-1, with 9 nucleotides matching TRBD2. The CDR3 has 18 residues. The ends lost 5 bases at V and 8 bases at J; junction bases unmatched: 19. Per the germline V gene, CDR1 is SEHNR and CDR2 is FQNEAQ (reference sequence). As DNA, the CDR3 is TGTGCCAGCAGCCAAGAACCCAAGGCGGGAGGGACGATCTATGAGCAGTTCTTC. It codes for CASSQEPKAGGTIYEQFF.

A word on this clone: This likely comes from a read error, as the CDR3 has no conserved phenylalanine or tryptophan at its end. The limits of the CDR3 on the DNA are not certain, so only TCRdb's listed CDR3 is given. The V and J genes are TRBV2 and TRBJ1-2. From its first to its last residue, the CDR3 has 12 amino acids. Looked up from germline, CDR1 is SNHLY and CDR2 is FYNNEI. This CDR3 is CASKIRGLNKSL.

This chain links TRBV6-5 with TRBJ1-5; D remains unclear. V shed 10 bases and J shed 6 bases, with 19 bases lying between them. Germline V gene sequence: CDR1 MNHEY, CDR2 SVGAGI. The CDR3 covers 14 residues. The CDR3 DNA reads as TGTGCCACTTCCGGCGGGGAAGAAAGTCAGCCCCAGCATTTT. This translates into CATSGGEESQPQHF.

The count of this clone is one. The chain carries TRBV2 and TRBJ1-2; D might be TRBD1 (6 bases). The CDR3 totals 15 residues. Trimming took 2 bases from V and 4 from J, leaving 14 bases between them. Germline CDR1 SNHLY, CDR2 FYNNEI. In nucleotides, the CDR3 is TGTGCCAGCAGTGAAAGGGGGTATATGGGCTATGGCTACACCTTC. Protein sequence: CASSERGYMGYGYTF.

The chain joins TRBV30 to TRBJ2-7; a weak D match, TRBD1 (5 bases). Between the trimmed V and J ends, which lost 2 bases and 5 bases, there was a span of 22 bases. This CDR3 contains 16 residues. Germline loops: CDR1 GTSNPN, CDR2 SVGIG (reference sequence). CDR3 nucleotides: TGTGCCTGGAGTCCGACTCGGACACCGAGGATGGACGAGCAGTACTTC. As protein: CAWSPTRTPRMDEQYF.

The gene calls are TRBV28 and TRBJ2-6, with D perhaps being TRBD1 or TRBD2 (5 bases each). CDR3 length equals 16 residues. The ends were cut back, 8 bases at V and 0 bases at J, with 14 bases in the middle. CDR1 MDHEN and CDR2 SYDVKM come from the germline V gene. The CDR3 loop is CASRDLTFSGANVLTF. In nucleotides, the CDR3 is TGTGCCAGCCGGGACCTCACTTTCTCTGGGGCCAACGTCCTGACTTTC. The whole variable domain, filled in from reference TRBV28 and TRBJ2-6, reads DVKVTQSSRYLVKRTGEKVFLECVQDMDHENMFWYRQDPGLGLRLIYFSYDVKMKEKGDIPEGYSVSREKKERFSLILESASTNQTSMYLCASRDLTFSGANVLTFGAGSRLTVL.

The genes are TRBV18 and TRBJ2-5, with D possibly matching TRBD2 (6 bases). The CDR3 runs 14 residues. Deletions cut 3 bases from V and 5 bases from J, with 13 bases between. Germline-derived CDR1 and CDR2 are KGHSH and LQKENI. The CDR3 nucleotides are TGTGCCAGCTCACCGGCGGGGTCCGGGGAGACCCAGTACTTC. It specifies CASSPAGSGETQYF.

The chain recombines TRBV4-1 with TRBJ2-1, with TRBD2 matching over 13 bases. Germline V gene sequence: CDR1 MGHRA, CDR2 YSYEKL. This CDR3 spans 18 amino acids. J gave up 4 bases and V 1 base, and 7 bases lay outside the gene matches. CDR3 coding DNA: TGCGCCAGCAGCCAAGTCGGACTAGCGGGAGCGATTTACAATGAGCAGTTCTTC. This translates into CASSQVGLAGAIYNEQFF.

The J gene is TRBJ1-2, the V gene TRBV30; 7 positions match TRBD1. The length of the CDR3 is 15 residues. With 3 bases clipped from V and 7 bases from J, the junction kept 14 bases outside the gene matches. Germline assignment: CDR1 GTSNPN and CDR2 SVGIG (reference sequence). Here the CDR3 reads CAWRGELTGYGGYTF. The CDR3 DNA sequence: TGTGCCTGGAGGGGAGAACTGACAGGGTACGGTGGCTACACCTTC.

This clone has just a few counts. The gene calls are TRBV13 and TRBJ1-2, with D possibly TRBD1 on 6 matching bases. This CDR3 is built from 15 residues. The germline CDR1 and CDR2 sequences are PRHDT and FYEKMQ (reference sequence). Deletions cut 5 bases from V and 7 bases from J, with 20 bases between. The CDR3 coding sequence is TGTGCCAGCAGCCGGGACCTCGGGGGCGCAGGTGGCTACACCTTC. It encodes CASSRDLGGAGGYTF.

The chain links TRBV28 to TRBJ2-1; 7 bases are a match to TRBD2. CDR1 is MDHEN, CDR2 SYDVKM, per germline. V lost 4 bases and J lost 7; bases outside the gene matches: 7. The CDR3 is 14 amino acids. For the CDR3, the DNA is TGTGCCAGCAGTTCCGGCGGGAGCTTAAATGAGCAGTTCTTC. Translation: CASSSGGSLNEQFF.

This clone has just a few counts. The V gene is TRBV7-9, the J gene TRBJ2-1, with D tentatively TRBD2 (5 bases). Germline loops: CDR1 SEHNR, CDR2 FQNEAQ (reference sequence). The V gene lost 8 bases and the J gene lost 5 bases, with 22 bases spanning the gap. This CDR3 has 16 residues. In DNA form, the CDR3 reads TGTGCCAGCTCCATATGGACTGGGCCCCCTAACAATGAGCAGTTCTTC. This translates into CASSIWTGPPNNEQFF.

The chain uses TRBV5-4 and TRBJ1-1; a weak D match, TRBD1 (5 bases). CDR3 length: 15 amino acids. The germline CDR1 and CDR2 sequences are SGHNT and YYREEE (reference sequence). Trimming removed 3 bases from V and 1 base from J, with 13 bases in between. CDR3 amino acids: CASSWTGRGNTEAFF. The CDR3 DNA sequence: TGTGCCAGCAGCTGGACGGGGCGCGGGAACACTGAAGCTTTCTTT.

This clone has just one count. The rearrangement uses TRBV18 and TRBJ2-3; TRBD2 aligns across 10 bases. This CDR3 comprises 14 residues. J gave up 9 bases and V 3 bases, and 6 bases lay outside the gene matches. The germline gives CDR1 KGHSH, CDR2 LQKENI. The CDR3 DNA is TGTGCCAGCTCACCGGCTAGCGGGAGTCACACGCAGTATTTT. This sequence encodes CASSPASGSHTQYF.

The chain combines TRBV2 with TRBJ1-5, with a possible D match to TRBD1 (6 bases). From germline, CDR1 is SNHLY and CDR2 FYNNEI. The CDR3 is made up of 14 amino acids. V lost 6 bases to trimming and J lost 6 bases, with 15 bases between them. This CDR3 is CASRGTIQGQPQHF. Here the CDR3 DNA reads TGTGCCAGCAGGGGGACAATTCAAGGTCAGCCCCAGCATTTT.

The rearrangement joins TRBV5-1 to TRBJ2-1; 9 nucleotides line up with TRBD2. V dropped 0 bases and J dropped 4; count of bases not matched to a gene: 2. This CDR3 is 15 amino acids long. CDR1 is SGHRS, CDR2 YFSETQ, per germline. CDR3 in amino acids: CASSLASGAYNEQFF. The CDR3 DNA is TGCGCCAGCAGCTTGGCTAGCGGGGCATACAATGAGCAGTTCTTC.

This clone was detected once. CDR3 residues: CATSYYRFYEQYF. In DNA form, the CDR3 reads TGTGCCACCAGCTACTACAGGTTTTACGAGCAGTACTTC. V and J are TRBV15 and TRBJ2-7, with D perhaps TRBD1 (5 bases). Germline loops: CDR1 LNHNV, CDR2 YYDKDF (reference sequence). The CDR3 has 13 amino acids. V was shortened by 5 bases and J by 4 bases, with 12 bases between the two germline ends.

The chain has TRBV5-8 and TRBJ1-6; tentatively, D is TRBD1 (6 bases). V lost 1 base, J lost 4 bases, and 15 bases lay in between. CDR3 length equals 17 residues. CDR1 and CDR2 (germline): SGHTS, YDEGEE. The CDR3 reads CASSLSPLTGYNSPLHF. For the CDR3, the DNA is TGTGCCAGCAGCTTGAGCCCCCTGACAGGTTATAATTCACCCCTCCACTTT.

The V gene is TRBV7-3, the J gene TRBJ2-3; 10 bases are shared with TRBD1. The J segment lost 3 bases and the V segment lost 5 bases, leaving 14 bases of the junction unmatched. The CDR3 sequence is 18 residues long. CDR1 is SGHTA and CDR2 is FQGTGA in the germline V gene. CDR3 sequence (DNA): TGTGCCAGCAGCCTACAAGGGACAGGGGTTCAAGGGACAGATACGCAGTATTTT. It codes for CASSLQGTGVQGTDTQYF.

This chain connects TRBV11-2 to TRBJ2-4; 7 nucleotides align to TRBD1. Germline CDR1 reads SGHAT; CDR2 reads FQNNGV. The J segment lost 0 bases and the V segment lost 5 bases, leaving 16 bases of the junction unmatched. The CDR3 sequence is 19 residues long. The CDR3 is CASSLSTGVTIQAKNIQYF. DNA of the CDR3: TGTGCCAGCAGCCTTTCCACAGGGGTAACAATCCAAGCCAAAAACATTCAGTACTTC. Full variable domain (missing parts from reference TRBV11-2 and TRBJ2-4): EAGVAQSPRYKIIEKRQSVAFWCNPISGHATLYWYQQILGQGPKLLIQFQNNGVVDDSQLPKDRFSAERLKGVDSTLKIQPAKLEDSAVYLCASSLSTGVTIQAKNIQYFGAGTRLSVL.

V is TRBV10-3 and J is TRBJ1-2; unclear D gene. The CDR3 spans 12 residues. The V and J ends lost 5 bases and 7 bases respectively, with 11 bases between them. Per germline, CDR1 ENHRY and CDR2 SYGVKD. The CDR3 loop is CAISLGIGGYTF. CDR3 in DNA: TGTGCCATCAGTCTGGGGATCGGTGGCTACACCTTC.

The V call is TRBV7-9, the J call TRBJ2-7, with TRBD2 identical over 10 bases. After removal of 5 bases from V and 2 bases from J, the junction contained 6 bases not matched to a gene. From germline, CDR1 is SEHNR and CDR2 FQNEAQ (reference sequence). The CDR3 is made up of 15 amino acids. CDR3 sequence: CASSRGLAETYEQYF. The CDR3, as DNA: TGTGCCAGCAGCCGAGGACTAGCGGAAACCTACGAGCAGTACTTC.